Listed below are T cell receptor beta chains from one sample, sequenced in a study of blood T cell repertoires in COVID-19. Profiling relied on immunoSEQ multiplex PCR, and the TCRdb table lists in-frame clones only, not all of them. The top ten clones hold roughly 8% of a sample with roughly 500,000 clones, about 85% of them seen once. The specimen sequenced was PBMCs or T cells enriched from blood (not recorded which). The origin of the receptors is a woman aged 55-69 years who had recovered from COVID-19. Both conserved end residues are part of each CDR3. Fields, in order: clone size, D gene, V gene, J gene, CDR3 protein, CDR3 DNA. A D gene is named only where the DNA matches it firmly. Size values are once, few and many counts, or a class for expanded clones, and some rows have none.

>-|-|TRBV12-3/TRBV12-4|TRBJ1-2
CASSLEGIYGYTF
TGTGCCAGCAGTTTGGAGGGTATCTATGGCTACACCTTC
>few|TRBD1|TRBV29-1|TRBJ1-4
CSVAGGRGEEKLFF
TGCAGCGTTGCAGGGGGCCGGGGGGAAGAAAAACTGTTTTTT
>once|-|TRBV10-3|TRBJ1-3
CAISESVTAGNTIYF
TGTGCCATCAGTGAGTCGGTAACAGCTGGAAACACCATATATTTT
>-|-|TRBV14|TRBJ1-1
CASSLHVNTEAFF
TGTGCCAGCAGCCTACACGTGAACACTGAAGCTTTCTTT
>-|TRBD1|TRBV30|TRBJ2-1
CAWGPRGQGWNEQFF
TGTGCCTGGGGCCCCCGTGGACAGGGGTGGAATGAGCAGTTCTTC
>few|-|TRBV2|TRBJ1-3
CASSRGGNTIYF
TGTGCCAGCAGCAGGGGTGGAAACACCATATATTTT
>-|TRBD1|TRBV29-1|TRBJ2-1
CSVEDRDRGRSYNEQFF
TGCAGCGTTGAAGACCGGGACAGGGGGCGGTCCTACAATGAGCAGTTCTTC
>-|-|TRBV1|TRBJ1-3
CTSSQVGPSHGGGNTIYF
TGCACCAGCAGCCAAGTCGGTCCGTCCCATGGGGGGGGAAACACCATATATTTT
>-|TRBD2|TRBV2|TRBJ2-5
CASDRLAGAVAAQYF
TGTGCCAGCGACCGACTAGCGGGGGCTGTCGCGGCCCAGTACTTC
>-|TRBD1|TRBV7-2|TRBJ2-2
CASSPGQGRTGELFF
TGTGCCAGCAGCCCGGGACAGGGGAGGACCGGGGAGCTGTTTTTT
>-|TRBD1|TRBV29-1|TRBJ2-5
CSSMTGASLETQYF
TGCAGCTCGATGACAGGGGCATCACTAGAGACCCAGTACTTC
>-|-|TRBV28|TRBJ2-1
CASSVGGEQFF
TGTGCCAGCAGTGTGGGGGGTGAGCAGTTCTTC
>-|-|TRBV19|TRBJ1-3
CASLGGWSSGNTIYF
TGTGCCAGCTTGGGGGGGTGGAGCTCTGGAAACACCATATATTTT
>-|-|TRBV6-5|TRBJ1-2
CASSPKAGANYGYTF
TGTGCCAGCAGTCCCAAGGCAGGGGCTAACTATGGCTACACCTTC
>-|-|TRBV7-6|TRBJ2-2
CASSSQATGNTGELFF
TGTGCCAGCAGCTCTCAGGCCACAGGGAACACCGGGGAGCTGTTTTTT
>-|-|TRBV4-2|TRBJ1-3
CASSQELAISGNTIYF
TGTGCCAGCAGCCAAGAGCTGGCCATCTCTGGAAACACCATATATTTT
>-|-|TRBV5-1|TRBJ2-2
CASSEGRSTGELFF
TGCGCCAGCAGCGAGGGTCGATCCACCGGGGAGCTGTTTTTT
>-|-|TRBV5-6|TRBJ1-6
CASSFDQGNSPLHF
TGTGCCAGCAGCTTCGACCAGGGTAATTCACCCCTCCACTTT
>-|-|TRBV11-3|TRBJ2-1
CASSLLSIYNEQFF
TGTGCCAGCAGCTTACTCTCTATCTACAATGAGCAGTTCTTC
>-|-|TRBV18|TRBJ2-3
CASSPGLGQPFADTQYF
TGTGCCAGCTCACCAGGGTTAGGACAGCCATTCGCAGATACGCAGTATTTT
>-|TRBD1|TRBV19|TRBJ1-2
CASSITQFGQGVDYGYTF
TGTGCCAGTAGCATCACCCAATTTGGACAGGGAGTTGACTATGGCTACACCTTC
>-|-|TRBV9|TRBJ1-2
CASSPGSSPYGYTF
TGTGCCAGCAGCCCCGGGTCTTCACCCTATGGCTACACCTTC
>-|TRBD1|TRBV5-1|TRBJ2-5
CASSLYWDRGKTQYF
TGCGCCAGCAGCTTGTATTGGGACAGGGGAAAGACCCAGTACTTC
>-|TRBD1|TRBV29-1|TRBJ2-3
CSVGQGTDTQYF
TGCAGCGTCGGACAGGGCACAGATACGCAGTATTTT
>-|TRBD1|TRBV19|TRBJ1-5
CASSMLQGIGQPQHF
TGTGCCAGTAGTATGTTACAGGGGATCGGTCAGCCCCAGCATTTT
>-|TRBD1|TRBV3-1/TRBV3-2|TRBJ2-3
CASSRMGTGDQDTQYF
TGTGCCAGCAGCCGGATGGGGACAGGGGACCAAGATACGCAGTATTTT
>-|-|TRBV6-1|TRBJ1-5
CASSEGSVGPQHF
TGTGCCAGCAGTGAAGGCAGCGTAGGGCCCCAGCATTTT
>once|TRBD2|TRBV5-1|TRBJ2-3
CASSLGGQRTDTQYF
TGCGCCAGCAGCCTGGGAGGGCAACGCACAGATACGCAGTATTTT
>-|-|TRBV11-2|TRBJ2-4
CASNDRLAKNIQYF
TGTGCCAGCAACGACAGGCTAGCCAAAAACATTCAGTACTTC
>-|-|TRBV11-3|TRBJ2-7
CASSLGDRAGQQYF
TGTGCCAGCAGCTTAGGAGACAGGGCGGGACAGCAGTACTTC
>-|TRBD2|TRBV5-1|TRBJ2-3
CASSSFSGGRTDTQYF
TGCGCCAGCAGCAGTTTTAGCGGGGGGCGCACAGATACGCAGTATTTT
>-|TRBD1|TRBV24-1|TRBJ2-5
CATSERTGGRGTQYF
TGTGCCACCAGTGAACGGACAGGGGGCAGGGGGACCCAGTACTTC
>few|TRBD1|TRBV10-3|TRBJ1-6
CAISTGDSPLHF
TGTGCCATCAGTACAGGGGATTCACCCCTCCACTTT
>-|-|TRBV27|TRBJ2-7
CASSLSAGSYEQYF
TGTGCCAGCAGTTTATCGGCAGGTTCCTACGAGCAGTACTTC
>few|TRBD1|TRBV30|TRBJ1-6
CAWSPRTGFKNSPLHF
TGTGCCTGGAGCCCAAGGACAGGGTTTAAAAATTCACCCCTCCACTTT
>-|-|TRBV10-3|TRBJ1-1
CAISEPGETEAFF
TGTGCCATCAGTGAGCCAGGGGAGACTGAAGCTTTCTTT
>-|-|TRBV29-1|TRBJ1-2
CSDHTGTPYYGYTF
TGCAGCGACCACACAGGGACCCCCTACTATGGCTACACCTTC
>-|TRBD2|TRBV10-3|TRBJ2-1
CAIRSRDYDYNEQFF
TGTGCCATTAGGAGCCGGGACTACGACTACAATGAGCAGTTCTTC
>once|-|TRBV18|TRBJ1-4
CASSPGRVIRKLFF
TGTGCCAGCTCACCGGGCAGGGTGATTCGGAAACTGTTTTTT
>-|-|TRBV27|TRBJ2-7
CASSVQRAYEQYF
TGTGCCAGCAGTGTACAGAGGGCCTACGAGCAGTACTTC
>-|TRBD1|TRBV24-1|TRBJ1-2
CATSDRTGGDYGYTF
TGTGCCACCAGTGACCGGACAGGAGGGGACTATGGCTACACCTTC
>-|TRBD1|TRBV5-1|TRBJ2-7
CASTRTGDTYEQYF
TGCGCCAGCACCCGGACAGGGGATACCTACGAGCAGTACTTC
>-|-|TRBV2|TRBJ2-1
CASSVRGAGNEQFF
TGTGCCAGCAGTGTACGGGGGGCCGGCAATGAGCAGTTCTTC
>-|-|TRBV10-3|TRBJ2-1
CAISERWGAYNEQFF
TGTGCCATCAGTGAGCGGTGGGGGGCCTACAATGAGCAGTTCTTC
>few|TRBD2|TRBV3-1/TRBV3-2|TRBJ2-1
CASSRGLALFF
TGTGCCAGCAGCCGCGGACTAGCGCTATTCTTC